These 3 T cell receptor beta chains share one sample of origin, sequenced in a study of PD-1 blockade in classical Hodgkin lymphoma. TCRdb keeps only in-frame clones here, not all; method: immunoSEQ multiplex PCR. The sample shows 31,000 or so clones, roughly 85% of them seen only once. Each of the patients experienced relapse following autologous stem cell transplantation, and their brentuximab vedotin exposure differed. Negative magnetic selection isolated CD4+ T cells from thawed PBMCs. This specimen consisted of CD4+ T cells from blood, obtained at baseline. Receptors originate from a human donor with classical Hodgkin lymphoma.

The chain combines TRBV18 with TRBJ2-1; D perhaps matches TRBD2 (7 bases). This CDR3 has 15 amino acids. Deletions cut 4 bases from V and 2 bases from J, with 12 bases between. Germline CDR1 and CDR2: KGHSH and LQKENI. The CDR3 DNA is TGTGCCAGCTCACGGGGGGGCGACGCCTACAATGAGCAGTTCTTC. Protein product: CASSRGGDAYNEQFF.

This clone was counted between two and nine times. The chain links TRBV30 to TRBJ2-7, with D perhaps TRBD1 (6 bases). CDR1 and CDR2 from the germline V gene are GTSNPN and SVGIG (reference sequence). The CDR3 loop spans 13 amino acids. Trimming stripped 7 bases from V and 3 bases from J, with 16 bases between. The CDR3 DNA is TGTGCCTTGGCACCGGGACACAACTACGAGCAGTACTTC. It is translated as CALAPGHNYEQYF.

CDR3 DNA sequence: TGTGCCAGCAGTTCACCAGGGACCACTGAAGCTTTCTTT. Residues: CASSSPGTTEAFF. This chain connects TRBV28 to TRBJ1-1, with D possibly being TRBD1 (5 bases). Trimming shortened V by 4 bases and J by 4 bases, and 10 bases separated the two germline ends. Germline lookup yields CDR1 MDHEN and CDR2 SYDVKM. The CDR3 loop spans 13 amino acids.